This TCR beta chain came from a study of PD-L1 blockade in urothelial cancer. Study-wide context: Analysis of the blood was performed 3 weeks (second dose) and 6 weeks after treatment start. Median blood clonality was about 0.086, with about 86,000 unique TCRs. Study observations and caveats: A below-median TCR clonality in blood before treatment predicted better survival.

TCRdb's table, derived via immunoSEQ multiplex PCR, lists solely in-frame clones and lacks some. The sample records tens of thousands of clones, approximately 80% being singletons. As concerns this clone: The antigen remains undetermined.

Per the germline V gene, CDR1 is KGHSH and CDR2 is LQKENI. V was clipped by 3 bases and J by 2 bases, with 16 bases between them. CDR3 size: 16 residues. Patients presented with locally advanced or metastatic urothelial carcinoma. The chain combines TRBV18 with TRBJ1-1; no definite D call. The source of this sequence is a man aged 65-85 years with urothelial cancer. The sequencing here drew on PBMCs, taken around atezolizumab (anti-PD-L1) treatment. The DNA for the CDR3 is TGTGCCAGCTCACCTAACGGGTTATACTTAAACACTGAAGCTTTCTTT. Protein sequence: CASSPNGLYLNTEAFF.